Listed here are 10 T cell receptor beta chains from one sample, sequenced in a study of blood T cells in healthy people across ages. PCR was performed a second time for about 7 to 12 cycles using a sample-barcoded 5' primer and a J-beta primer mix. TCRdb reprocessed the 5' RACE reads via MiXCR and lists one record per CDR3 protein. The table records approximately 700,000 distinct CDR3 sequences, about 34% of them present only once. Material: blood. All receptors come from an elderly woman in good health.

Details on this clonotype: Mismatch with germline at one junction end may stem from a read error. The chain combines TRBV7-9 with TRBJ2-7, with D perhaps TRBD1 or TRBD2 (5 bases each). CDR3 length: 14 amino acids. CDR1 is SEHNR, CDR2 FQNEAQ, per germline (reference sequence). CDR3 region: CASSGRDGPYGQYF. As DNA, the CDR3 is TGTGCCAGCAGCGGTCGGGACGGTCCCTACGGGCAGTACTTC.

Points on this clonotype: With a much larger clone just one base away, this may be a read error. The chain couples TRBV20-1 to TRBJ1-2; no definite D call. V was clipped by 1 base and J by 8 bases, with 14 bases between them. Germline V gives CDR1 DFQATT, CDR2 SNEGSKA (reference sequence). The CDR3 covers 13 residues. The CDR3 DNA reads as TGCAGTGCTAGAGGATCGAATCTTTTAGGCTACACCTTC. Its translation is CSARGSNLLGYTF.

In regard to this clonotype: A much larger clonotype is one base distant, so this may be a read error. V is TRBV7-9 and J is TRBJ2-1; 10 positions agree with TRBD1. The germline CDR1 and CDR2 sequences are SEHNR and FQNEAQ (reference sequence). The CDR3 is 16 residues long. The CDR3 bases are TGTTCCAGCAGCTTCCTCGGGACAGGGGCCTACAATGAGCAGTTCTTC. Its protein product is CSSSFLGTGAYNEQFF.

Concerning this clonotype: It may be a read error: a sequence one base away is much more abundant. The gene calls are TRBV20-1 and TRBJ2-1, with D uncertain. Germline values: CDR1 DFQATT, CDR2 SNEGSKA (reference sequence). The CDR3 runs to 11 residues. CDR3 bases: TGCAGGGCTAGAATGGACAATGAGCAGTTCTTC. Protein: CRARMDNEQFF.

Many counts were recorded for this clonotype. For the CDR3, the DNA is TGTGCCAGCAGCAACGGGAGCCGGGAGACCCAGTACTTC. It specifies CASSNGSRETQYF. This chain uses TRBV7-8 with TRBJ2-5; D may be TRBD2 (6 bases). The CDR3 is 13 amino acids. Germline values: CDR1 SGHVS, CDR2 FQNEAQ. V lost 5 bases, J lost 5 bases, and 12 bases lay in between.

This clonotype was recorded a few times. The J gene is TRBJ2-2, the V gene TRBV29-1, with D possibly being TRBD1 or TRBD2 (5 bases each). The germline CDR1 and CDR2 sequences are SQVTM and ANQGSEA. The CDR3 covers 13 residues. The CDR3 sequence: CTAGTTGTGELFF. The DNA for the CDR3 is TGCACTGCCGGGACGACGGGCACCGGGGAGCTGTTTTTT.

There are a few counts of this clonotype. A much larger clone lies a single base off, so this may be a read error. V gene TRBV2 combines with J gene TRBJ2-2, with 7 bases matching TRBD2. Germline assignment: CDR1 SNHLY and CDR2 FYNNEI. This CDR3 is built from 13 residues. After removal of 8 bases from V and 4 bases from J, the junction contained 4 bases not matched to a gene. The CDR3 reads CASLGGSTGELFF. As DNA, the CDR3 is TGTGCCAGCCTGGGAGGGAGCACCGGGGAGCTGTTTTTT.

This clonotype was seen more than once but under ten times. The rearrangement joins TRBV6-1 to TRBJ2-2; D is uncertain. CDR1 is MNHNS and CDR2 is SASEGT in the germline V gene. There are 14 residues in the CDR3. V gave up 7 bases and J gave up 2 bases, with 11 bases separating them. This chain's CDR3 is CASNLWGNTGELFF. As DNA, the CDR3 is TGTGCCAGCAATTTATGGGGTAACACCGGGGAGCTGTTTTTT.

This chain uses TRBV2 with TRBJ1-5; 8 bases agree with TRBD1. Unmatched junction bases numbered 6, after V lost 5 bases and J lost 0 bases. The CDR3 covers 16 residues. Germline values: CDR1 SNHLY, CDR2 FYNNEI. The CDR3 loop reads CASSYQGADSNQPQHF. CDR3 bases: TGTGCCAGCAGTTATCAGGGGGCGGATAGCAATCAGCCCCAGCATTTT.

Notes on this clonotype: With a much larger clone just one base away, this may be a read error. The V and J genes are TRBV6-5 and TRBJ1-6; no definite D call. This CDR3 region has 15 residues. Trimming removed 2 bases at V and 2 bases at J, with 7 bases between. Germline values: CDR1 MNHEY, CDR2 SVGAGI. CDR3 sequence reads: CASSYASPYNSPLHF. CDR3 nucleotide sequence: TGTGCCAGCAGTTACGCAAGCCCCTATAATTCACCCCTCCACTTT.